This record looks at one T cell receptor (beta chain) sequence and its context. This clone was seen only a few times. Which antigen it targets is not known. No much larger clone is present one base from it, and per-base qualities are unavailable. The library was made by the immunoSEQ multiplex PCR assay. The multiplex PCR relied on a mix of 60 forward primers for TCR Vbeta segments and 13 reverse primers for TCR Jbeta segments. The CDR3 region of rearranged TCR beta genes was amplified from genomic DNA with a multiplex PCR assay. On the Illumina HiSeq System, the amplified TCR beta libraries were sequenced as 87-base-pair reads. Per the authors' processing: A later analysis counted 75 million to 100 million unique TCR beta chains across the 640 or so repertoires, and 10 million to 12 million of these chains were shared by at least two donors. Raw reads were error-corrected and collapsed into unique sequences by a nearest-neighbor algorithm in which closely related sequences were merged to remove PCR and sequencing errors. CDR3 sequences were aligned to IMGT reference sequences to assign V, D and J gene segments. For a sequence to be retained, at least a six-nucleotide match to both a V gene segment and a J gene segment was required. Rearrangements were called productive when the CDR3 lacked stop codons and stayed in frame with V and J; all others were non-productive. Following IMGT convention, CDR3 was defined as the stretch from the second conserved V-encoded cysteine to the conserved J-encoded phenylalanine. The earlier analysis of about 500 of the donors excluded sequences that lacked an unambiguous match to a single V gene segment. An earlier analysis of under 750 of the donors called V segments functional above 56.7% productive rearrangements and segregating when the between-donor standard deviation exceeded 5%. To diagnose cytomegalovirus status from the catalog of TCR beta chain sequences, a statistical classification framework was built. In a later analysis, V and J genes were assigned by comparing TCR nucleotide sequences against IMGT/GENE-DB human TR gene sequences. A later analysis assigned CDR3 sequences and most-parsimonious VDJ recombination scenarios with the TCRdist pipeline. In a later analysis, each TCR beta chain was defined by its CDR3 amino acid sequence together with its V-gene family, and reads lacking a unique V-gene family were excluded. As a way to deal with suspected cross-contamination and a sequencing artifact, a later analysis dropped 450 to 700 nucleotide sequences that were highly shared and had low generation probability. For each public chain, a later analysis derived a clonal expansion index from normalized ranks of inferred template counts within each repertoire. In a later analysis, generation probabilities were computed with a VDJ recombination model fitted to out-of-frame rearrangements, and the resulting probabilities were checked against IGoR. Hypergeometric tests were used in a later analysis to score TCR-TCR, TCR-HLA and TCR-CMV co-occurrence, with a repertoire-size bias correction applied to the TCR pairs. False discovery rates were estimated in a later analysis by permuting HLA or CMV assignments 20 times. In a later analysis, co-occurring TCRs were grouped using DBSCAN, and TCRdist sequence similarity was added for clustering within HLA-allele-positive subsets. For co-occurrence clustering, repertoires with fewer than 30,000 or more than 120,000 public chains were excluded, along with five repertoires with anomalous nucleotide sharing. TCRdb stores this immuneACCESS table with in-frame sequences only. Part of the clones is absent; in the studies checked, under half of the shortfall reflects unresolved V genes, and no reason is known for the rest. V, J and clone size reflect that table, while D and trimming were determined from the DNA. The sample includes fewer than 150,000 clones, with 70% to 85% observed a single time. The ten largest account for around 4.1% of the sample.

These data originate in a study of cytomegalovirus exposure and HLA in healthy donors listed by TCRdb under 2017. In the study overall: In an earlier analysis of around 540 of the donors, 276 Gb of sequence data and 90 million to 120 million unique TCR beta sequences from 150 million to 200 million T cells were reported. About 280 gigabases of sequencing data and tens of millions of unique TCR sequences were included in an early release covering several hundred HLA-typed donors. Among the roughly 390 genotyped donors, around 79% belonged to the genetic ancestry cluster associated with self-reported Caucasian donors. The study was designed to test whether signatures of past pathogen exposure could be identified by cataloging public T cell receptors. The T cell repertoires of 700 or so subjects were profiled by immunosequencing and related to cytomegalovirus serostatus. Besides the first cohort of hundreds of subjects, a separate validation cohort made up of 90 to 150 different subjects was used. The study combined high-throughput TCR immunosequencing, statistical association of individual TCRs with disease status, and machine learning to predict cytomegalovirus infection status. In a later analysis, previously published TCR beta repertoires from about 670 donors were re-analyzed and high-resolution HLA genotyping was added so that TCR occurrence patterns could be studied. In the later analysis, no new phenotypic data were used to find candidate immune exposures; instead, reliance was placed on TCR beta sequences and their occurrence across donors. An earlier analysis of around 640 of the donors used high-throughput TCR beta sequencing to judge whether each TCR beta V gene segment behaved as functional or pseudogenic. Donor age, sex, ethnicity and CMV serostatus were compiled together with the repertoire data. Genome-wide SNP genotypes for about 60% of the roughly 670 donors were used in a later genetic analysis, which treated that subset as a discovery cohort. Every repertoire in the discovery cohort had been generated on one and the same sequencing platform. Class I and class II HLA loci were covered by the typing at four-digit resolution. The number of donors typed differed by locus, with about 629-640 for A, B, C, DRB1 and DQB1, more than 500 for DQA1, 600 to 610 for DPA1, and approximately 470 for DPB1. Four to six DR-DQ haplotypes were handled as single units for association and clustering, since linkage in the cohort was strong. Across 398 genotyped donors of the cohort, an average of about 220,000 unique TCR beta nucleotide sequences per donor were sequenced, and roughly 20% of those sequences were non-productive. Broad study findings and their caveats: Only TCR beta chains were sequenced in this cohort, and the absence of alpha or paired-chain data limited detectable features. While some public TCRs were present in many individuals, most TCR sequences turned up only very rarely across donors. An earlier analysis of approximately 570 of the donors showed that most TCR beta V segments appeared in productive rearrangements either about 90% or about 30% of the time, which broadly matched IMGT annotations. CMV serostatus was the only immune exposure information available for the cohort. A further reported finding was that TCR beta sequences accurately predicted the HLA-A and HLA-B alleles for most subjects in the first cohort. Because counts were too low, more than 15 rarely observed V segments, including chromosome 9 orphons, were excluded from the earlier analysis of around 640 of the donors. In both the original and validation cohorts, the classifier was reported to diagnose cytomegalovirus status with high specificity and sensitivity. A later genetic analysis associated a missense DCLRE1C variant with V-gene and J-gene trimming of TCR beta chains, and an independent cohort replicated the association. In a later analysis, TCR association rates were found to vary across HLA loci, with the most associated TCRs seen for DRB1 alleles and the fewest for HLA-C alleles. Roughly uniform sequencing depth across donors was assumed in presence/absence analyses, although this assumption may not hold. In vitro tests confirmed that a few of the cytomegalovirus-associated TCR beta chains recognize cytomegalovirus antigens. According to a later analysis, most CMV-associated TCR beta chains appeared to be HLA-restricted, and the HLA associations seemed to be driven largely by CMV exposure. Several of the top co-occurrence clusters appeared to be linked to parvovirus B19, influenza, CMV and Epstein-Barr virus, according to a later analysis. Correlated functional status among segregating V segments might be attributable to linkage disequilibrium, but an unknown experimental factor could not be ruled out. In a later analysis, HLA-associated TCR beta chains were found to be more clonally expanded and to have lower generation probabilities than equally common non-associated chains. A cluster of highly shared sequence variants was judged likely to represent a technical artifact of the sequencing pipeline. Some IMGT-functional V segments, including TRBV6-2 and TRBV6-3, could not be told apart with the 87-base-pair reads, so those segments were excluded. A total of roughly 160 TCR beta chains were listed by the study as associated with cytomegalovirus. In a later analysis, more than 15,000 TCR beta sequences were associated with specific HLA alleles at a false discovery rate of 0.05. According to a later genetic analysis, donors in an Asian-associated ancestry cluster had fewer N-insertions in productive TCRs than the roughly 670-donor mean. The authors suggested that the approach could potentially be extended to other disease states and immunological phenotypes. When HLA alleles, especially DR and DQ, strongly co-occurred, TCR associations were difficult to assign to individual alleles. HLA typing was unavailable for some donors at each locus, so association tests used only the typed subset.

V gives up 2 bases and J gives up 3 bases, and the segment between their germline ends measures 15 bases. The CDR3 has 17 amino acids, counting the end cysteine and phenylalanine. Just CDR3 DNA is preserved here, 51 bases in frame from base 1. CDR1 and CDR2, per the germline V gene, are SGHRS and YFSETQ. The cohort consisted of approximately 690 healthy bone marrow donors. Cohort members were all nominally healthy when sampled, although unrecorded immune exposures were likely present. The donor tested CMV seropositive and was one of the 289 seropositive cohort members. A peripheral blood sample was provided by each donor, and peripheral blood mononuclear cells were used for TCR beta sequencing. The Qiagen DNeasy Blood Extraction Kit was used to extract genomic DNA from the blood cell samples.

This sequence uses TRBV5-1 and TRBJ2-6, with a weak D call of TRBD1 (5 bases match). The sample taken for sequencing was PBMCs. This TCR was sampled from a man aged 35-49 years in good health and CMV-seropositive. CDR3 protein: CASSLVNSGFGANVLTF. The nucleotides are TGCGCCAGCAGCTTAGTTAACTCAGGGTTTGGGGCCAACGTCCTGACTTTC.